The TCR beta chain described here comes from a study of CD8 T cells in ankylosing spondylitis. Study conclusions and caveats: Reportedly, significant enrichment of disease-linked clones occurred in matched ankylosing spondylitis synovial fluid. Reactive arthritis synovial fluid and blood were previously reported to contain some motif variants.

This clonotype was observed a single time. Its antigen is as yet unknown. V lost 5 bases, J lost 2 bases, and 7 bases lay in between. CDR3 length: 13 amino acids. TCRdb processed the 5' RACE reads anew with MiXCR; each CDR3 protein has one entry. Seen here are fewer than 250,000 distinct CDR3 sequences, roughly a third observed once, and the top ten hold about 4.2%. Sequencing used blood, either unsorted or a sorted T cell fraction (not recorded which). The chain employs TRBV12-3 or TRBV12-4 and TRBJ2-4, with D unclear. This TCR derives from a male donor with ankylosing spondylitis or in good health (not recorded which). The CDR3 DNA is TGTGCCAGCAGTCGGCGGACCAAAAACATTCAGTACTTC. It codes for CASSRRTKNIQYF.